The rows below give T cell receptor beta chains drawn from one sample of a study of T-cell memory formation after mild COVID-19. TCRdb re-derived calls from the 5' RACE reads in MiXCR, one entry per CDR3 protein. The data show about 560,000 distinct CDR3 sequences, roughly 22% seen once. Sequencing was carried out using PBMCs or a T cell subset sorted from them (not recorded which). The receptors stem from an adult woman who had mild COVID-19 (a few samples of this study predate the infection). Cell type and time point are not known. Both conserved end residues are part of each CDR3. A D gene is named only where the DNA matches it firmly. Only part of the rows carry a size: once, few, many, or a class if the clone is expanded.

TRBJ2-7	NA	NA	TRBV20-1	TGCAGTGCTAGAGATAGTAGGGCCCACACCTACGAGCAGTACTTC	CSARDSRAHTYEQYF
TRBJ1-1	NA	NA	TRBV24-1	TGTGCCACCGAATCCGGGTTTGAAGCTTTCTTT	CATESGFEAFF
TRBJ2-4	NA	NA	TRBV5-1	TGCGCCAGCAGCTTCTACAGGGACGGCAAAAACATTCAGTACTTC	CASSFYRDGKNIQYF
TRBJ1-6	many	TRBD1	TRBV6-5	TGTGCCAGCACCGTAACAGGGGCCGGGTTCAATTCACCCCTCCACTTT	CASTVTGAGFNSPLHF
TRBJ2-5	NA	TRBD2	TRBV14	TGTGCCAGCAGCCAAGCTTCCCGGACTAGCGTAAAAGAGACCCAGTACTTC	CASSQASRTSVKETQYF
TRBJ1-1	NA	TRBD1	TRBV29-1	TGCAGCGTCTACGACAGGGCGGCTTTCTTT	CSVYDRAAFF
TRBJ2-6	NA	NA	TRBV30	TGTGCCTGGCTACCAGGGACTGGGGCCAACGTCCTGACTTTC	CAWLPGTGANVLTF
TRBJ2-5	few	TRBD2	TRBV7-2	TGTGCCAGCAGCTACCCGGGGGGGACCCAGTACTTC	CASSYPGGTQYF
TRBJ2-3	few	NA	TRBV6-5	TGTGCCAGCAGTTACTCGACCGGCGCCCTGGGGCCAGATACGCAGTATTTT	CASSYSTGALGPDTQYF
TRBJ1-2	NA	NA	TRBV6-6	TGTGCCAGCAGCCGGGACTCCCGTGGCTACACCTTC	CASSRDSRGYTF
TRBJ2-7	NA	NA	TRBV10-3	TGTGCCATCAGTGAAGAACAGGGATTGGCCTACGAGCAGTACTTC	CAISEEQGLAYEQYF
TRBJ2-3	NA	TRBD2	TRBV12-3/TRBV12-4	TGTGCCAGCAGCCGGGGGGGTTGGGCCACAGATACGCAGTATTTT	CASSRGGWATDTQYF
TRBJ1-1	NA	NA	TRBV5-1	TGCGCCACCTCGACGGGGGGGCCGAACACTGAAGCTTTCTTT	CATSTGGPNTEAFF
TRBJ1-1	NA	NA	TRBV24-1	TGTGCCACCAGTGATCCCCGGGGGCCGGGAACTGAAGCTTTCTTT	CATSDPRGPGTEAFF
TRBJ2-5	NA	NA	TRBV7-9	TGTGCCAGCAGCCGCAGAATCGGCGGCCAAGAGACCCAGTACTTC	CASSRRIGGQETQYF
TRBJ2-3	NA	TRBD2	TRBV12-3/TRBV12-4	TGTGCCAGCAGTTTTCCCCCGATCGGCGGGAGATCAGATACGCAGTATTTT	CASSFPPIGGRSDTQYF
TRBJ2-3	NA	NA	TRBV11-3	TGTGCCAGCAGCTTAGTATCCGGGGGCCTCACAGATACGCAGTATTTT	CASSLVSGGLTDTQYF
TRBJ2-2	few	NA	TRBV28	TGTGCCAGCAGTTTATGGAACGGGGAGCTGTTTTTT	CASSLWNGELFF
TRBJ1-5	NA	NA	TRBV19	TGTGCCAGTAGTATAGATCACGGGGATTACGGTCAGCCCCAGCATTTT	CASSIDHGDYGQPQHF
TRBJ2-3	NA	NA	TRBV10-3	TGTGCCATCAGTGAGTCGTTCATAGGACATACGCAGTATTTT	CAISESFIGHTQYF
TRBJ2-6	many	NA	TRBV4-3	TGCGCCAGCAGCCAAGGGGGTTCTGGGGCCAACGTCCTGACTTTC	CASSQGGSGANVLTF
TRBJ1-2	NA	NA	TRBV12-3/TRBV12-4	TGTGCCAGCAGTTCTAGGGCCGGGGCCGGTGATGGCTACACCTTC	CASSSRAGAGDGYTF
TRBJ2-3	many	TRBD2	TRBV10-3	TGTGCCATCAGTGAGTCCCCGACTAGCGGGGGGCGGAGTGGCACAGATACGCAGTATTTT	CAISESPTSGGRSGTDTQYF
TRBJ1-5	few	NA	TRBV27	TGTGCCAGCAGTCATATTGGTCAGCCCCAGCATTTT	CASSHIGQPQHF
TRBJ1-1	NA	NA	TRBV29-1	TGCAGCGTTGAACCAACCGGGACCCAAGAGGGGATGAACACTGAAGCTTTCTTT	CSVEPTGTQEGMNTEAFF
TRBJ2-3	NA	NA	TRBV19	TGTGCCAGTAGTAGTATGACTACCTGGCTCTCAGATACGCAGTATTTT	CASSSMTTWLSDTQYF
TRBJ2-5	many	NA	TRBV12-3/TRBV12-4	TGTGCCAGCAGTCAGGGCCCTAATCCGGAGACCCAGTACTTC	CASSQGPNPETQYF
TRBJ2-3	NA	NA	TRBV20-1	TGCAGTGCTAGAGGGGGACTGGGTCTCACAGATACGCAGTATTTT	CSARGGLGLTDTQYF
TRBJ2-5	few	NA	TRBV4-1	TGCGCCAGCAGCCCATTCGTAGGGGAAGAGACCCAGTACTTC	CASSPFVGEETQYF
TRBJ2-5	NA	TRBD1	TRBV15	TGTGCCACCAGCAGAGGGGGACAGACGACGTACTTC	CATSRGGQTTYF
TRBJ2-5	NA	TRBD2	TRBV15	TGTGCCACCAGCAGAGTGATGAAGCGGGAGGGGCAAGAGACCCAGTACTTC	CATSRVMKREGQETQYF
TRBJ1-1	few	NA	TRBV7-8	TGTGCCAGCAGCTTAGGGACAGACATGAACACTGAAGCTTTCTTT	CASSLGTDMNTEAFF
TRBJ2-1	NA	NA	TRBV7-3	TGTGCCAGCAGCTCCGAAGGAAGCTATTACAATGAGCAGTTCTTC	CASSSEGSYYNEQFF
TRBJ1-2	many	NA	TRBV12-3/TRBV12-4	TGTGCCAGCAGTTTCGCGGGAGGTGGCTACACCTTC	CASSFAGGGYTF
TRBJ1-4	NA	NA	TRBV6-6	TGTGCCAGCAGTTATGGGGACGGGACTAATGAAAAACTGTTTTTT	CASSYGDGTNEKLFF
TRBJ1-1	medium-sized	TRBD1	TRBV7-9	TGTGCCAGCAGCTCCCCGGACAGGACCGCCGGAACTTTCTTT	CASSSPDRTAGTFF